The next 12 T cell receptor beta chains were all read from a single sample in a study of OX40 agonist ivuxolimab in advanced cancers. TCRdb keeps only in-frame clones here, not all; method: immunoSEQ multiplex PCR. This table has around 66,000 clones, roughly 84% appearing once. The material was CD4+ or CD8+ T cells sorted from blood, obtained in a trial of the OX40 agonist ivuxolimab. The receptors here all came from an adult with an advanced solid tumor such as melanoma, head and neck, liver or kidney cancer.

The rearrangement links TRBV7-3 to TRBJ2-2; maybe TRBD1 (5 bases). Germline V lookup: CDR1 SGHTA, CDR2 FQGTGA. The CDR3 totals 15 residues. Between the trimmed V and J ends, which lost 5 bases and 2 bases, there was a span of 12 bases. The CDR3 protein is CASSPTDRNTGELFF. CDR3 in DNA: TGTGCCAGCAGCCCAACCGACAGAAACACCGGGGAGCTGTTTTTT.

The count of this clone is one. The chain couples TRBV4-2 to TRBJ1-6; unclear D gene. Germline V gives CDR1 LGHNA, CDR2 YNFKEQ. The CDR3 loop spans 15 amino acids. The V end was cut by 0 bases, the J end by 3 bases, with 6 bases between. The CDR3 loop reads CASSQDLSYNSPLHF. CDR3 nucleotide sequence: TGTGCCAGCAGCCAAGACTTAAGCTATAATTCACCCCTCCACTTT.

This CDR3 reads CASSRPGGFDTEAFF. Here the CDR3 DNA reads TGTGCCAGCAGCCGCCCCGGGGGATTTGACACTGAAGCTTTCTTT. The V gene is TRBV6-6, the J gene TRBJ1-1; a possible D gene is TRBD1 (5 bases). CDR1 MNHNY and CDR2 SVGAGI come from the germline V gene (reference sequence). V was trimmed by 6 bases and J by 3 bases, leaving 17 bases between them. This CDR3 region has 15 residues.

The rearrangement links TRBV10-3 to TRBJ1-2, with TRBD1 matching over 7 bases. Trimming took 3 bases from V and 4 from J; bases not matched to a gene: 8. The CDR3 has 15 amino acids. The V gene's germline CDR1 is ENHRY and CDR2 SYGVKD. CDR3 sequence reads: CAISDPGDRSYGYTF. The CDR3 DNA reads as TGTGCCATCAGTGACCCAGGGGACAGAAGCTATGGCTACACCTTC.

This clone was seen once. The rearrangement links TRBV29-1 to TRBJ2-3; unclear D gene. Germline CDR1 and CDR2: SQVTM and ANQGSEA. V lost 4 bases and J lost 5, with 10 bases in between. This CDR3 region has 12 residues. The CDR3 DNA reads TGCAGCGTTGGGCAGATCGGAGATACGCAGTATTTT. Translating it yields CSVGQIGDTQYF.

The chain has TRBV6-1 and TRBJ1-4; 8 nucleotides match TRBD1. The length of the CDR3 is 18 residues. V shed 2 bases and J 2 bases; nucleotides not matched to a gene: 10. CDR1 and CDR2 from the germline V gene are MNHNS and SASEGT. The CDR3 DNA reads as TGTGCCAGCAGTGAACGGGCCAGGGGGCGGCTTACTAATGAAAAACTGTTTTTT. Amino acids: CASSERARGRLTNEKLFF.

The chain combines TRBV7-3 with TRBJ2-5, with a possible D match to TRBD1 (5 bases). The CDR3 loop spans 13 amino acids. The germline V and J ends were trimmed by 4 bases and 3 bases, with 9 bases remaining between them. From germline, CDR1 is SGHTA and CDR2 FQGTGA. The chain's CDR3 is CASSWIGEETQYF. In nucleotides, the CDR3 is TGTGCCAGCAGCTGGATAGGGGAAGAGACCCAGTACTTC.

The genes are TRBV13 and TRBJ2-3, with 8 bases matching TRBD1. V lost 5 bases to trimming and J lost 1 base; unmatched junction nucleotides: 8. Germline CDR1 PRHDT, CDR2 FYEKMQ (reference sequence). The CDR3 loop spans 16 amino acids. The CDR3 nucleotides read TGTGCCAGCAGCCTCCTCGGACAGGGCGGCACAGATACGCAGTATTTT. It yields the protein CASSLLGQGGTDTQYF. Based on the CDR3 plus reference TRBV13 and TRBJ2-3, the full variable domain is AAGVIQSPRHLIKEKRETATLKCYPIPRHDTVYWYQQGPGQDPQFLISFYEKMQSDKGSIPDRFSAQQFSDYHSELNMSSLELGDSALYFCASSLLGQGGTDTQYFGPGTRLTVL.

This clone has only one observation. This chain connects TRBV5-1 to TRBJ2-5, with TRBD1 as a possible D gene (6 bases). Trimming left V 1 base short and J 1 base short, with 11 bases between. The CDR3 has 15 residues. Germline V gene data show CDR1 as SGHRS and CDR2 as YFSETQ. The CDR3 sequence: CASSLNLGAQETQYF. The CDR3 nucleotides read TGCGCCAGCAGCTTGAATTTGGGGGCCCAAGAGACCCAGTACTTC. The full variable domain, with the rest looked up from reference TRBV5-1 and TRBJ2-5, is KAGVTQTPRYLIKTRGQQVTLSCSPISGHRSVSWYQQTPGQGLQFLFEYFSETQRNKGNFPGRFSGRQFSNSRSEMNVSTLELGDSALYLCASSLNLGAQETQYFGPGTRLLVL.

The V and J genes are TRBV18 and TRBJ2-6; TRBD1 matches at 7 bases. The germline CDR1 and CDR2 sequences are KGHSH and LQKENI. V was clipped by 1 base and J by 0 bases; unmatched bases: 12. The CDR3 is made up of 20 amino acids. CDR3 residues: CASSPLGDSLGTSGANVLTF. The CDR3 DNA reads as TGTGCCAGCTCACCACTCGGGGACAGTCTAGGAACCTCTGGGGCCAACGTCCTGACTTTC.

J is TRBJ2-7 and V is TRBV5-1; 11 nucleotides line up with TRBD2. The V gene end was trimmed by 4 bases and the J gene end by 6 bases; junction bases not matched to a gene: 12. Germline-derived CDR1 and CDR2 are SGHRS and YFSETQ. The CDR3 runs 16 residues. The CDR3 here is CASSKELAGGGREQYF. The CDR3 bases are TGCGCCAGCAGCAAGGAGCTAGCGGGGGGTGGTCGCGAGCAGTACTTC. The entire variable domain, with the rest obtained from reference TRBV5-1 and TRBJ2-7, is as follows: KAGVTQTPRYLIKTRGQQVTLSCSPISGHRSVSWYQQTPGQGLQFLFEYFSETQRNKGNFPGRFSGRQFSNSRSEMNVSTLELGDSALYLCASSKELAGGGREQYFGPGTRLTVT.

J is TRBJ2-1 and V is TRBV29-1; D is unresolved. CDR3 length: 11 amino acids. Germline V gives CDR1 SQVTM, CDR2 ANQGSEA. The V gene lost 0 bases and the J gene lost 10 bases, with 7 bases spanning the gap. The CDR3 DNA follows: TGCAGCGTTGAAGATCTGGGGGAGCAGTTCTTC. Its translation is CSVEDLGEQFF.